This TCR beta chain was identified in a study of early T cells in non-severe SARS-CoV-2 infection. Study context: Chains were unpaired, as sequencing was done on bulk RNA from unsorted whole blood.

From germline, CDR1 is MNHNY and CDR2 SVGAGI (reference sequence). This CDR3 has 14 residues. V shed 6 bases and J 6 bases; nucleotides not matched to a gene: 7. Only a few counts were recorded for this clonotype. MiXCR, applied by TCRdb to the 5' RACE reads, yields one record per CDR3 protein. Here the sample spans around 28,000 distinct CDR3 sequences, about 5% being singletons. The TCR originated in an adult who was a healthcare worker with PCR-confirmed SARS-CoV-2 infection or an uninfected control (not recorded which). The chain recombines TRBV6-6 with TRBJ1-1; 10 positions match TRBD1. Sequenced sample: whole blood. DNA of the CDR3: TGTGCCAGCAGAGGGACAGGGGATCGCGCTGAAGCTTTCTTT. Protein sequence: CASRGTGDRAEAFF.